The clone carrying this TCR beta chain showed up just a few times. No antigen is known for it. After removal of 0 bases from V and 1 base from J, the junction contained 11 bases not matched to a gene. The germline CDR1 and CDR2 sequences are LGHNA and YNFKEQ. There are 18 residues in the CDR3. Generation of TCR beta libraries employed quantitative 5'-RACE incorporating molecular barcodes. TCRdb itself ran the 5' RACE reads through MiXCR, one entry per CDR3 protein. The sample carries under 150,000 distinct CDR3 sequences, 9.3% recorded once. The sample belongs to a study of CD8 T cells in ankylosing spondylitis. Study-wide points: There were earlier reports of some motif variants in reactive arthritis synovial fluid and blood. Ankylosing spondylitis blood appeared to carry a characteristic TCR beta motif of 7 or 8 highly homologous variants. Researchers reportedly found disease-linked clones significantly enriched in matched ankylosing spondylitis synovial fluid.

The sequence was obtained from a male donor with ankylosing spondylitis or in good health (not recorded which). The sequencing input was blood, either unsorted or a sorted T cell fraction (not recorded which). This sequence joins TRBV4-2 and TRBJ1-2; TRBD1 agrees at 7 bases. DNA for the CDR3: TGTGCCAGCAGCCAAGATCTCTTAAGGGGGCGAATTAACTATGGCTACACCTTC. Translation: CASSQDLLRGRINYGYTF.